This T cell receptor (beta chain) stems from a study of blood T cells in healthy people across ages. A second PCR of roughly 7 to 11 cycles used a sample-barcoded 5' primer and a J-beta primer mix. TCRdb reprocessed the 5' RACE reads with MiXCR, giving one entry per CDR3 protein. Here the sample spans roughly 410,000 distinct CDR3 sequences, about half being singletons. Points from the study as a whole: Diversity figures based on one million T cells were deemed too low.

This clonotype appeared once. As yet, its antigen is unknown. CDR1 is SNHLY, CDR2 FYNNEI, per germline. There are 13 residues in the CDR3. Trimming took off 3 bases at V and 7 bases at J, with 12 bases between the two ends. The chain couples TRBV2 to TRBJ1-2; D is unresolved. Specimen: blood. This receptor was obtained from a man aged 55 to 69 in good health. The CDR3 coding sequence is TGTGCCAGCAGTGATGATGCGGCCGCTGGCTACACCTTC. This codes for CASSDDAAAGYTF. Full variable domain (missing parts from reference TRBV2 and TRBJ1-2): EPEVTQTPSHQVTQMGQEVILRCVPISNHLYFYWYRQILGQKVEFLVSFYNNEISEKSEIFDDQFSVERPDGSNFTLKIRSTKLEDSAMYFCASSDDAAAGYTFGSGTRLTVV.